This T cell receptor beta chain was captured in a study of blood T cell repertoires in COVID-19. Study as a whole: Donors in the United States, Italy and Spain gave samples during acute or convalescent COVID-19.

Study members were between roughly 18 and 100 years old and lived in around 24 US regions. Membership in each cohort depended on participant-reported clinical history. In the authors' workflow: Reference gene primer amplification yielded estimated nucleated cell counts. Sequencing was performed with immunoSEQ multiplex PCR; in TCRdb, only in-frame clones are kept and a portion is missing. The DNA was the basis for D and trimming; V, J and clone size are from that table. The sample contains approximately 470,000 clones, about nine tenths of which appear only once. CDR1 is LGHNT, CDR2 FRNRAP, per germline. V dropped 0 bases and J dropped 9; count of bases not matched to a gene: 13. The CDR3 sequence is 18 residues long.

Sequencing input: PBMCs or T cells enriched from blood (not recorded which). The TCR comes from a woman between 18 and 29 years old who had recovered from COVID-19. The chain joins TRBV12-5 to TRBJ1-4; 10 positions match TRBD1. CDR3 DNA: TGTGCTAGTGGTTTGGTACAATTTGGCCGGGACAGGGGTAAAAAACTGTTTTTT. Translation gives CASGLVQFGRDRGKKLFF.